Described below is a single T cell receptor beta chain sequence and its context. Antigen unknown. This may be a read error: a much more frequent sequence differs by one nucleotide. Starting material for RNA and DNA co-extraction consisted of 20-30 mg of unsorted bulk tissue. This sample was included in a study of tumor-infiltrating lymphocytes in primary liver carcinoma. Germline CDR1 is MDHEN and CDR2 is SYDVKM. The length of the CDR3 is 15 residues. With 4 bases clipped from V and 2 bases from J, the junction kept 8 bases outside the gene matches. TCR beta cDNA was prepared out of approximately 500 ng total RNA by means of a constant-region primer. Slightly modified ARM-PCR, run as three nested multiplex PCR rounds, produced the TCR beta libraries. The first two PCR rounds, roughly 10 cycles each, used TRBV1-TRBV30 forward primers and a C-beta reverse primer. TCRdb reprocessed the multiplex PCR reads with MiXCR, giving one entry per CDR3 protein. The table includes over 25,000 distinct CDR3 sequences, around 79% detected once.

Whole-study findings and limits: No more than about 8-24% of top clones could be seen in all five tumor regions.

The chain carries TRBV28 and TRBJ2-7, with TRBD2 matching over 7 bases. Sequencing input: liver tumor tissue from sampling region 3. The subset is: tumor region T3, left-lateral pole. The source is a man aged 35-49 years with primary liver carcinoma and hepatitis B virus infection. The DNA of the CDR3 is TGTGCCAGCAGTTGGACTAGAGACAATCCCTACGAGCAGTACTTC. Protein: CASSWTRDNPYEQYF. Variable domain in full (rest from reference TRBV28 and TRBJ2-7): DVKVTQSSRYLVKRTGEKVFLECVQDMDHENMFWYRQDPGLGLRLIYFSYDVKMKEKGDIPEGYSVSREKKERFSLILESASTNQTSMYLCASSWTRDNPYEQYFGPGTRLTVT.